One and the same sample provided the 20 T cell receptor beta chains below, sequenced in a study of blood T cell repertoires in COVID-19. Sequencing was performed with immunoSEQ multiplex PCR; in TCRdb, only in-frame clones are kept and a portion is missing. The table includes 300,000 or so clones, around 89% detected once. The sample consisted of peripheral blood. The receptors shown here come from a woman in her forties with acute or convalescent COVID-19.

This rearrangement joins TRBV5-1 to TRBJ1-1, with a tentative D call TRBD1 (6 bases). The CDR3 totals 16 residues. V was clipped by 0 bases and J by 0 bases, with 12 bases between them. CDR1 SGHRS and CDR2 YFSETQ come from the germline V gene. The CDR3 sequence is CASSLAGQSMNTEAFF. Written as DNA, the CDR3 is TGCGCCAGCAGCTTGGCTGGACAGTCAATGAACACTGAAGCTTTCTTT. Full variable domain (outside the CDR3, taken from reference TRBV5-1 and TRBJ1-1): KAGVTQTPRYLIKTRGQQVTLSCSPISGHRSVSWYQQTPGQGLQFLFEYFSETQRNKGNFPGRFSGRQFSNSRSEMNVSTLELGDSALYLCASSLAGQSMNTEAFFGQGTRLTVV.

This rearrangement joins TRBV7-8 to TRBJ2-1, with TRBD2 matching 7 bases. V gave up 0 bases and J gave up 5 bases; unmatched junction bases: 10. Germline V gives CDR1 SGHVS, CDR2 FQNEAQ. This CDR3 region has 17 residues. In nucleotides, the CDR3 is TGTGCCAGCAGCTTAGCGCCAGCGGGGAGCAAAAACAATGAGCAGTTCTTC. Translating gives CASSLAPAGSKNNEQFF.

CDR3 in amino acids: CASSVNLAGGLEETQYF. The CDR3 DNA follows: TGCGCCAGCAGCGTTAATTTAGCGGGGGGGCTAGAAGAGACCCAGTACTTC. This chain connects TRBV5-1 to TRBJ2-5; 11 bases agree with TRBD2. CDR3 length equals 17 residues. Per the germline V gene, CDR1 is SGHRS and CDR2 is YFSETQ. The trim removed 4 bases at V and 3 bases at J, leaving 11 bases unmatched.

The chain uses TRBV4-1 and TRBJ1-2; TRBD1 is a possible D gene (6 bases). Germline V gene lookup returns CDR1 MGHRA and CDR2 YSYEKL. The CDR3 spans 13 residues. V was cut by 5 bases and J by 6 bases, with 13 bases left in between. CDR3 in amino acids: CASSGTGTNGYTF. In DNA, the CDR3 is TGCGCCAGCAGCGGAACAGGGACCAATGGCTACACCTTC.

A single count supports this clone. The J gene is TRBJ1-6, the V gene TRBV5-5, with D tentatively TRBD1 (5 bases). V was cut by 0 bases and J by 9 bases, with 10 bases left in between. Per germline, CDR1 SGHKS and CDR2 YYEKEE (reference sequence). CDR3 length: 14 residues. CDR3 in amino acids: CASSLGFRGSPLHF. The CDR3 DNA reads as TGTGCCAGCAGCTTGGGATTTAGGGGTTCACCCCTCCACTTT.

The J gene is TRBJ1-2, the V gene TRBV9, with D perhaps TRBD1 (5 bases). Deletions cut 4 bases from V and 3 bases from J, with 16 bases between. Germline CDR1 reads SGDLS; CDR2 reads YYNGEE. There are 15 residues in the CDR3. CDR3 sequence reads: CASSSRAGRDYGYTF. CDR3 bases: TGTGCCAGCAGCTCGAGGGCAGGGAGGGACTATGGCTACACCTTC.

The chain links TRBV10-3 to TRBJ1-2; 12 positions agree with TRBD1. CDR3 length: 14 residues. CDR1 is ENHRY, CDR2 SYGVKD, per germline. Trimming cost V 3 bases and J 8 bases; bases outside gene matches: 4. The CDR3 bases are TGTGCCATCAGTGACCCCGGGACAGGGGGCGGCTACACCTTC. Protein product: CAISDPGTGGGYTF.

The rearrangement joins TRBV11-1 to TRBJ1-6, with 7 bases fitting TRBD1. Germline V gene lookup returns CDR1 SGHAT and CDR2 FQDESV (reference sequence). J lost 8 bases, V lost 0 bases, and 4 bases had no gene match. The CDR3 loop spans 15 amino acids. The CDR3 sequence is CASSLAGTVDSPLHF. CDR3 nucleotide sequence: TGTGCCAGCAGCTTAGCCGGGACAGTCGATTCACCCCTCCACTTT.

The rearrangement links TRBV6-5 to TRBJ1-5; D gene unclear. Germline V gene sequence: CDR1 MNHEY, CDR2 SVGAGI. The CDR3 has 13 residues. V lost 3 bases to trimming and J lost 5 bases, with 8 bases between them. CDR3 sequence reads: CASSYRGYQPQHF. Here the CDR3 DNA reads TGTGCCAGCAGTTATCGAGGGTATCAGCCCCAGCATTTT.

The chain combines TRBV6-5 with TRBJ2-4; possibly TRBD1 for D (6 bases). This CDR3 has 16 amino acids. Trimming stripped 4 bases from V and 1 base from J, with 14 bases between. Germline V gene data show CDR1 as MNHEY and CDR2 as SVGAGI. CDR3 sequence (DNA): TGTGCCAGCAGTTTTACAGGGTCAGGGGCCAAAAACATTCAGTACTTC. It yields the protein CASSFTGSGAKNIQYF.

The CDR3 spells CASSTWTGDGYTEAFF. The DNA of the CDR3 is TGCGCCAGCAGCACGTGGACAGGGGATGGATACACTGAAGCTTTCTTT. This chain links TRBV5-1 with TRBJ1-1, with 9 bases matching TRBD1. Germline V gene sequence: CDR1 SGHRS, CDR2 YFSETQ. J gave up 3 bases and V 4 bases, and 10 bases lay outside the gene matches. This CDR3 region has 16 residues.

The gene calls are TRBV5-1 and TRBJ1-1; 11 bases are shared with TRBD1. CDR3 size: 13 residues. Germline loops: CDR1 SGHRS, CDR2 YFSETQ. J lost 10 bases, V lost 4 bases, and 6 bases had no gene match. CDR3 DNA: TGCGCCAGCAGCCCCCGGGGACAGGGGGTAGCTTTCTTT. It encodes CASSPRGQGVAFF.

This clone has a single count. The V call is TRBV5-1, the J call TRBJ2-2; weak D call: TRBD2 (5 bases). The length of the CDR3 is 15 residues. Trimming shortened V by 5 bases and J by 6 bases, and 17 bases separated the two germline ends. Per germline, CDR1 SGHRS and CDR2 YFSETQ. The CDR3: CASREAGEWAGELFF. CDR3 nucleotides: TGCGCCAGCAGGGAGGCGGGCGAGTGGGCCGGGGAGCTGTTTTTT.

The CDR3 protein is CASGLGAPADQPQHF. In DNA, the CDR3 is TGTGCCAGTGGCCTAGGGGCTCCAGCCGATCAGCCCCAGCATTTT. The chain joins TRBV6-5 to TRBJ1-5, with D maybe TRBD1 (5 bases). V lost 9 bases and J 5 bases, leaving 20 bases between the germline ends. The CDR3 is made up of 15 amino acids. From germline, CDR1 is MNHEY and CDR2 SVGAGI.

A word on this clone: This CDR3 is also generated by other DNA sequences in the sample. The genes are TRBV18 and TRBJ1-6; D is perhaps TRBD1 (5 bases). The V end was cut by 3 bases, the J end by 7 bases, with 7 bases between. Germline-derived CDR1 and CDR2 are KGHSH and LQKENI. The CDR3 is 13 residues long. This chain's CDR3 is CASSPGGNSPLHF. The CDR3, as DNA: TGTGCCAGCTCACCCGGGGGGAATTCACCCCTCCACTTT.

V usage is TRBV2 and J usage is TRBJ2-5; 8 bases fit TRBD1. The CDR3 runs 15 residues. Germline V gives CDR1 SNHLY, CDR2 FYNNEI. V trimming: 6 bases; J trimming: 1 base; junction bases outside the gene matches: 7. This CDR3 reads CASSGTGPLQETQYF. For the CDR3, the DNA is TGTGCCAGCAGCGGGACAGGCCCCCTCCAAGAGACCCAGTACTTC.

CDR3 in DNA: TGTGCCAGCAGCTTAATACTAGCCGACCAAGAGACCCAGTACTTC. Translating it yields CASSLILADQETQYF. The rearrangement uses TRBV11-2 and TRBJ2-5; possibly TRBD2 for D (6 bases). Looked up from germline, CDR1 is SGHAT and CDR2 is FQNNGV. The CDR3 extends over 15 amino acids. V was shortened by 2 bases and J by 0 bases, with 10 bases between the two germline ends.

V is TRBV25-1 and J is TRBJ1-4; D is uncertain. This CDR3 is 15 amino acids long. V lost 1 base and J 7 bases, leaving 13 bases between the germline ends. The germline CDR1 and CDR2 sequences are MGHDK and SYGVNS. CDR3 sequence reads: CASSEFGPGSEKLFF. CDR3 nucleotides: TGTGCCAGCAGTGAATTCGGACCGGGGAGTGAAAAACTGTTTTTT.

The chain links TRBV30 to TRBJ1-4, with 7 bases matching TRBD1. V shed 1 base, J shed 5 bases, and the junction held 4 bases outside the gene matches. Germline V gene lookup returns CDR1 GTSNPN and CDR2 SVGIG (reference sequence). CDR3 length: 14 residues. The CDR3 here is CAWSAGRGNEKLFF. The CDR3 DNA follows: TGTGCCTGGAGTGCTGGCAGGGGGAATGAAAAACTGTTTTTT.

The chain has TRBV19 and TRBJ1-6; TRBD1 aligns across 7 bases. CDR1 LNHDA and CDR2 SQIVND come from the germline V gene (reference sequence). Trimming cost V 6 bases and J 7 bases; bases outside gene matches: 9. This CDR3 is built from 15 residues. The CDR3: CASSEDRLGNSPLHF. In DNA, the CDR3 is TGTGCCAGTAGCGAGGACAGGCTGGGGAATTCACCCCTCCACTTT.